This record looks at one T cell receptor (beta chain) sequence and its context. Antigen: not known. 5' RACE with UMI labels generated the TRB cDNA libraries. TCRdb reprocessed the 5' RACE reads and stores each CDR3 protein as one record, lacking DNA. The sample table includes 100,000 to 150,000 distinct CDR3 sequences. Sorting yielded triplicates of 300,000 cells for each CD8+ T cell subset. This CDR3 spans 16 amino acids. This record belongs to a study of CXCR3-negative and CXCR3-positive naive CD8 T cells. About the research overall: There were approximately 140 million TRB reads altogether, and each library had about 1.5 +/- 0.3 million of them.

General study points: CXCR3-negative naive cells had less hydrophobic TRB CDR3s than did CXCR3-positive naive cells.

The sequencing input was naive CXCR3+ CD8+ T cells from blood. Noted subset: CD45RO-CCR7+CD27+CD95- naive CD8+ T cells expressing CXCR3 (TNR3+). The chain recombines TRBV21-1 with TRBJ1-2; TCRdb lists TRBD1, though no DNA is available to test this call. TRBV21-1 is a documented pseudogene. This clonotype was obtained from a human donor in good health. Some clones in this sample may be carry-over from other donors' samples. This CDR3 reads CASSRGTPGSNYGYTF.